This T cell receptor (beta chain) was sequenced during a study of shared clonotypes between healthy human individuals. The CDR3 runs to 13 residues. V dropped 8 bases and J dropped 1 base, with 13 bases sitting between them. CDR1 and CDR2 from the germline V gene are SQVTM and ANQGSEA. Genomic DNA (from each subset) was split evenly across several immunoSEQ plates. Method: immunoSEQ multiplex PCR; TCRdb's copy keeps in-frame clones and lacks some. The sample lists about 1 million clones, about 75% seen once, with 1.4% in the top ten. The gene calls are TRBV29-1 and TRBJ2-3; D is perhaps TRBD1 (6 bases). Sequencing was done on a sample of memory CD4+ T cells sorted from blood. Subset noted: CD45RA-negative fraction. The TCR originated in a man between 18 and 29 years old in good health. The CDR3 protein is CSSLQGGTDTQYF. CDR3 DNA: TGCAGCTCCTTACAGGGAGGCACAGATACGCAGTATTTT.